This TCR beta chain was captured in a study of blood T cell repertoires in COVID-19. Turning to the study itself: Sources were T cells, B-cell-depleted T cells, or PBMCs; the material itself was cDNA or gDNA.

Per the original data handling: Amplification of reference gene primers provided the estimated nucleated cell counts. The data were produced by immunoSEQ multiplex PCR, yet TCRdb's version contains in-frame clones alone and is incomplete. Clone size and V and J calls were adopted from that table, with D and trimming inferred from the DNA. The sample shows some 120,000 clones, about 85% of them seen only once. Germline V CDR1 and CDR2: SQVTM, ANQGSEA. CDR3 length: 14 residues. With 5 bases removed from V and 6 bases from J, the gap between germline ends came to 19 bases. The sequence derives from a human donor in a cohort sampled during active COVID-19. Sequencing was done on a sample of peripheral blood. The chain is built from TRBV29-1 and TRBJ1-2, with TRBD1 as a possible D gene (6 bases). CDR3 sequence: CSVSEVGPGDGYTF. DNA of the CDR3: TGCAGCGTTTCAGAGGTTGGTCCAGGGGATGGCTACACCTTC. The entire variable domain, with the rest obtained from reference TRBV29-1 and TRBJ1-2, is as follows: SAVISQKPSRDICQRGTSLTIQCQVDSQVTMMFWYRQQPGQSLTLIATANQGSEATYESGFVIDKFPISRPNLTFSTLTVSNMSPEDSSIYLCSVSEVGPGDGYTFGSGTRLTVV.